This TCR beta chain was identified during a study of blood T cell repertoires in COVID-19. Overall study: The samples span acute and convalescent COVID-19 from the United States, Italy and Spain.

Libraries were prepared by immunoSEQ multiplex PCR; TCRdb keeps only in-frame clonotypes and omits some of them. The top ten clones hold over 4% of a sample with under 250,000 clones, 82% of them seen once. Trimming cost V 7 bases and J 4 bases, with 15 bases left between them. Germline assignment: CDR1 LGHDT and CDR2 YNNKEL (reference sequence). This CDR3 has 14 amino acids. The sequenced material came from peripheral blood. The V and J genes are TRBV3-1 (or the pseudogene TRBV3-2) and TRBJ2-3; a possible D gene is TRBD1 (6 bases). The receptor was derived from a woman in her sixties or seventies with COVID-19, enrolled during active disease. The DNA of the CDR3 is TGTGCCAGCAACCCTATGGGGGCCGCAGATACGCAGTATTTT. Encoded protein: CASNPMGAADTQYF.